This T cell receptor (beta chain) was sequenced during a study of blood T cell repertoires in COVID-19. As for the study in general: The origin of the acute and convalescent COVID-19 samples was the United States, Italy and Spain.

Using immunoSEQ multiplex PCR, the repertoire was profiled, and TCRdb retains in-frame clones only, with some absent. The data show about 270,000 clones, with approximately 90% seen just once and about 2.1% held by the top ten. Cohort placement rested on clinical history that participants reported themselves. This CDR3 is 14 amino acids long. Per the germline V gene, CDR1 is SNHLY and CDR2 is FYNNEI. Trimming at V came to 7 bases and at J to 5 bases, leaving 10 bases not matched to a gene. The rearrangement joins TRBV2 to TRBJ2-5, with 7 nucleotides matching TRBD2. Sequencing input: PBMCs or T cells enriched from blood (not recorded which). The clonotype originates from a woman aged 40 to 55 with acute COVID-19. CDR3 nucleotides: TGTGCCAGCATGCGGGAGTCGATAGGGGAGACCCAGTACTTC. Amino acid sequence: CASMRESIGETQYF.